These 32 T cell receptor beta chains came from one sample sequenced in a study of blood T cell repertoires in COVID-19. The method was immunoSEQ multiplex PCR; TCRdb's version includes in-frame clones alone and lacks a portion of them. The data show 250,000 to 350,000 clones, about 89% seen once. Sequencing was performed on peripheral blood. These receptors all come from a man in his thirties or forties with acute or convalescent COVID-19.

The chain links TRBV18 to TRBJ1-1, with D possibly matching TRBD1 (5 bases). The CDR3 consists of 15 residues. Germline CDR1 KGHSH, CDR2 LQKENI. Trimming took 4 bases from V and 0 from J, leaving 12 bases between them. CDR3 sequence: CASSLIQGVNTEAFF. The CDR3 DNA sequence: TGTGCCAGCTCACTTATCCAAGGGGTGAACACTGAAGCTTTCTTT.

The gene calls are TRBV28 and TRBJ1-5; D perhaps matches TRBD1 (5 bases). CDR1 and CDR2 from the germline V gene are MDHEN and SYDVKM. The CDR3 length is 15 residues. V dropped 5 bases and J dropped 0 bases, with 11 bases sitting between them. CDR3 DNA: TGTGCCAGCAGTAGGGGCAGGAGTAGCAATCAGCCCCAGCATTTT. Its translation: CASSRGRSSNQPQHF.

The gene calls are TRBV30 and TRBJ2-7; D is perhaps TRBD1 (5 bases). V lost 3 bases, J lost 3 bases, and 9 bases lay in between. The CDR3 sequence is 12 residues long. Per the germline V gene, CDR1 is GTSNPN and CDR2 is SVGIG (reference sequence). CDR3 bases: TGTGCCTGGAGAGGAGACAGCTACGAGCAGTACTTC. Its protein is CAWRGDSYEQYF.

V and J are TRBV29-1 and TRBJ2-4, with D possibly being TRBD1 (5 bases). The CDR3 contains 12 residues. V was cut by 6 bases and J by 12 bases, with 18 bases left in between. From germline, CDR1 is SQVTM and CDR2 ANQGSEA. CDR3 in amino acids: CSVMEGAVRQYF. The CDR3 DNA reads as TGCAGCGTCATGGAAGGGGCCGTACGTCAGTACTTC.

The gene calls are TRBV6-2 or TRBV6-3 and TRBJ2-5; D unresolved. V lost 0 bases, J lost 4 bases, and 3 bases lay in between. Germline loops: CDR1 MNHEY, CDR2 SVGEGT. CDR3 length equals 12 residues. The CDR3, as DNA: TGTGCCAGCAGTTACTCCGTAGAGACCCAGTACTTC. Translating gives CASSYSVETQYF.

This rearrangement joins TRBV19 to TRBJ2-3; 8 bases align to TRBD2. CDR1 is LNHDA, CDR2 SQIVND, per germline (reference sequence). CDR3 size: 15 residues. Trimming removed 3 bases from V and 3 bases from J; junction bases left unmatched: 5. The CDR3 here is CASSITGTRTDTQYF. The CDR3 DNA follows: TGTGCCAGTAGTATCACCGGGACTAGAACAGATACGCAGTATTTT. Filled out from reference TRBV19 and TRBJ2-3, the complete variable domain reads DGGITQSPKYLFRKEGQNVTLSCEQNLNHDAMYWYRQDPGQGLRLIYYSQIVNDFQKGDIAEGYSVSREKKESFPLTVTSAQKNPTAFYLCASSITGTRTDTQYFGPGTRLTVL.

The genes are TRBV19 and TRBJ1-3; D is possibly TRBD1 (5 bases). The ends were cut back, 5 bases at V and 0 bases at J, with 14 bases in the middle. The V gene's germline CDR1 is LNHDA and CDR2 SQIVND (reference sequence). The CDR3 has 16 residues. CDR3 coding DNA: TGTGCCAGTAGTCGATCAGGGTCGTACTCTGGAAACACCATATATTTT. Translating gives CASSRSGSYSGNTIYF.

The V and J genes are TRBV5-1 and TRBJ1-2; a possible D gene is TRBD1 (6 bases). CDR3 length: 14 amino acids. The V end lost 4 bases, the J end lost 5 bases, and 15 bases lay between the germline ends. The germline gives CDR1 SGHRS, CDR2 YFSETQ. The CDR3 sequence is CASSPGTRGYGYTF. The DNA for the CDR3 is TGCGCCAGCAGCCCGGGAACCAGGGGTTATGGCTACACCTTC.

The rearrangement joins TRBV11-2 to TRBJ2-1; the D gene is possibly TRBD2 (7 bases). The CDR3 spans 14 residues. With 1 base removed from V and 7 bases from J, the gap between germline ends came to 11 bases. Germline loops: CDR1 SGHAT, CDR2 FQNNGV. The CDR3 bases are TGTGCCAGCAGCTTAGTAGGGGGGGTGAATGAGCAGTTCTTC. As protein: CASSLVGGVNEQFF.

The chain employs TRBV28 and TRBJ2-7; TRBD2 might be the D (6 bases). The CDR3 spans 15 residues. Germline loops: CDR1 MDHEN, CDR2 SYDVKM. Deletions cut 5 bases from V and 2 bases from J, with 16 bases between. For the CDR3, the DNA is TGTGCCAGCAGTCTTTTTAGTGGAGGGGCCTACGAGCAGTACTTC. Protein: CASSLFSGGAYEQYF.

The chain couples TRBV27 to TRBJ2-1; perhaps TRBD1 as D (6 bases). The V gene's germline CDR1 is MNHEY and CDR2 SMNVEV (reference sequence). This CDR3 contains 15 residues. Trimming removed 5 bases from V and 8 bases from J, with 19 bases in between. The CDR3 spells CASSPSWDIVHEQFF. The CDR3 DNA sequence: TGTGCCAGCAGTCCCTCCTGGGACATCGTCCATGAGCAGTTCTTC.

The chain couples TRBV4-2 to TRBJ2-3, with TRBD1 matching over 7 bases. The germline gives CDR1 LGHNA, CDR2 YNFKEQ. The J segment lost 3 bases and the V segment lost 4 bases, leaving 7 bases of the junction unmatched. This CDR3 region has 15 residues. In DNA, the CDR3 is TGTGCCAGCAGCCGCGGACAGGCTGAGACAGATACGCAGTATTTT. Translated, it gives CASSRGQAETDTQYF.

The chain links TRBV5-1 to TRBJ1-2, with TRBD1 identical over 9 bases. This CDR3 has 24 residues. J gave up 3 bases and V 2 bases, and 32 bases lay outside the gene matches. The germline V gene encodes CDR1 SGHRS and CDR2 YFSETQ. The CDR3 protein is CASSLRRSGTGTPSALDRYYGYTF. Written as DNA, the CDR3 is TGCGCCAGCAGCTTACGACGCTCCGGGACAGGGACCCCCAGCGCTTTAGATCGTTACTATGGCTACACCTTC.

The CDR3 DNA follows: TGTGCGGAGGGGACTCTGGGCAATCAGCCCCAGCATTTT. Translation gives CAEGTLGNQPQHF. The rearrangement links TRBV28 to TRBJ1-5; the D gene is possibly TRBD1 (5 bases). The CDR3 spans 13 residues. Germline loops: CDR1 MDHEN, CDR2 SYDVKM.

The V call is TRBV7-2, the J call TRBJ1-2; possibly TRBD1 for D (6 bases). The V and J ends lost 5 bases and 8 bases respectively, with 15 bases between them. The germline CDR1 and CDR2 sequences are SGHTA and FQGNSA. This CDR3 spans 13 amino acids. CDR3 in amino acids: CASSRDRNRGYTF. The CDR3 DNA sequence: TGTGCCAGCAGCCGTGACAGGAATCGGGGCTACACCTTC.

In nucleotides, the CDR3 is TGTGCCAGCAGCCAAGGGACGGGGGGTCCTTCAGATACGCAGTATTTT. Its translation: CASSQGTGGPSDTQYF. V usage is TRBV3-1 (or the pseudogene TRBV3-2) and J usage is TRBJ2-3; TRBD2 aligns across 7 bases. V lost 1 base and J lost 4; bases outside the gene matches: 8. The CDR3 has 16 amino acids. Germline V gene data show CDR1 as LGHDT and CDR2 as YNNKEL (reference sequence).

In this sample, this clone turned up a few times. The J gene is TRBJ2-3, the V gene TRBV4-2; TRBD2 is a possible D gene (5 bases). The length of the CDR3 is 16 residues. Per germline, CDR1 LGHNA and CDR2 YNFKEQ. V was trimmed by 0 bases and J by 2 bases, leaving 12 bases between them. The CDR3 is CASSQDRTGHTDTQYF. The CDR3 coding sequence is TGTGCCAGCAGCCAAGACCGGACTGGCCACACAGATACGCAGTATTTT.

J is TRBJ2-1 and V is TRBV12-5; D gene unclear. Germline values: CDR1 LGHNT, CDR2 FRNRAP. The germline V and J ends were trimmed by 2 bases and 7 bases, with 6 bases remaining between them. The CDR3 covers 12 residues. The CDR3 spells CASGLHVNEQFF. The CDR3 DNA reads TGTGCTAGTGGTTTGCATGTGAATGAGCAGTTCTTC.

The rearrangement joins TRBV30 to TRBJ1-1, with TRBD1 matching over 7 bases. Germline trimming cut 3 bases from V and 6 bases from J; bases unmatched to any gene: 7. CDR3 length: 13 residues. Germline CDR1 GTSNPN, CDR2 SVGIG (reference sequence). The CDR3 sequence is CAWRDRPKAEAFF. CDR3 nucleotide sequence: TGTGCCTGGAGGGACAGGCCCAAGGCTGAAGCTTTCTTT.

This chain links TRBV15 with TRBJ1-4; 7 bases line up with TRBD1. CDR1 is LNHNV, CDR2 YYDKDF, per germline (reference sequence). This CDR3 is 15 amino acids long. The J segment lost 7 bases and the V segment lost 0 bases, leaving 5 bases of the junction unmatched. The CDR3 sequence: CATSRDRQGGEKLFF. The CDR3, as DNA: TGTGCCACCAGCAGAGATCGACAGGGCGGTGAAAAACTGTTTTTT.

The chain joins TRBV20-1 to TRBJ1-2, with 7 bases identical to TRBD1. The CDR3 loop spans 16 amino acids. Germline trimming cut 3 bases from V and 1 base from J; bases unmatched to any gene: 11. The germline V gene has CDR1 DFQATT and CDR2 SNEGSKA (reference sequence). This CDR3 reads CSASKGRQGGNYGYTF. The CDR3, as DNA: TGCAGTGCTAGTAAGGGTCGACAGGGAGGTAACTATGGCTACACCTTC.

The J gene is TRBJ1-2, the V gene TRBV21-1; TRBD1 is the table's D call and was not checked against the DNA. TRBV21-1 is shown as a pseudogene. The CDR3 contains 19 residues. The CDR3 nucleotides are TGTGCCAGCAGCAACCTAACACCGAGACCGGCAAAGGGGGTCTATGGCTACACCTTC. Amino acid sequence: CASSNLTPRPAKGVYGYTF.

The rearrangement links TRBV5-1 to TRBJ2-6; D uncertain. The CDR3 totals 14 residues. The germline V and J ends were trimmed by 5 bases and 6 bases, with 12 bases remaining between them. CDR1 is SGHRS, CDR2 YFSETQ, per germline. The CDR3 region has the DNA TGCGCCAGCAGGTCTGGCACCGCGGCCAACGTCCTGACTTTC. Protein product: CASRSGTAANVLTF.

This chain links TRBV30 with TRBJ2-7; 7 bases line up with TRBD2. Germline CDR1 GTSNPN, CDR2 SVGIG (reference sequence). Trimming removed 2 bases from V and 3 bases from J; junction bases left unmatched: 4. There are 13 residues in the CDR3. The CDR3 region is CAWSPGDYYEQYF. The CDR3 DNA is TGTGCCTGGAGTCCGGGGGACTACTACGAGCAGTACTTC.

This chain uses TRBV30 with TRBJ1-6, with a possible D match to TRBD1 (6 bases). Germline loops: CDR1 GTSNPN, CDR2 SVGIG (reference sequence). CDR3 length: 15 residues. The V gene lost 3 bases and the J gene lost 9 bases, with 18 bases spanning the gap. CDR3 loop: CAWSAGANWGSPLHF. CDR3 bases: TGTGCCTGGAGCGCGGGGGCAAACTGGGGTTCACCCCTCCACTTT.

The chain combines TRBV6-5 with TRBJ1-4, with D hard to call. This CDR3 has 13 amino acids. Deletions cut 10 bases from V and 4 bases from J, with 13 bases between. CDR1 and CDR2 (germline): MNHEY, SVGAGI. CDR3 loop: CATLGRNNEKLFF. For the CDR3, the DNA is TGTGCCACCCTGGGCAGAAATAATGAAAAACTGTTTTTT.

This clone was picked up one time. J is TRBJ2-1 and V is TRBV28; 7 bases match TRBD2. CDR1 is MDHEN and CDR2 is SYDVKM in the germline V gene. The trim removed 5 bases at V and 3 bases at J, leaving 7 bases unmatched. This CDR3 spans 15 amino acids. CDR3 amino acids: CASSAPASGYNEQFF. The CDR3 DNA sequence: TGTGCCAGCAGTGCCCCCGCTAGCGGCTACAATGAGCAGTTCTTC. Drawing the rest from reference TRBV28 and TRBJ2-1, the complete variable domain is DVKVTQSSRYLVKRTGEKVFLECVQDMDHENMFWYRQDPGLGLRLIYFSYDVKMKEKGDIPEGYSVSREKKERFSLILESASTNQTSMYLCASSAPASGYNEQFFGPGTRLTVL.

This clone has only one observation. This rearrangement joins TRBV19 to TRBJ2-7; 10 bases align to TRBD1. The germline V gene encodes CDR1 LNHDA and CDR2 SQIVND (reference sequence). This CDR3 has 15 amino acids. V trimming: 7 bases; J trimming: 6 bases; junction bases outside the gene matches: 12. The CDR3: CASTPTGGVLLEQYF. In DNA, the CDR3 is TGTGCCAGTACCCCGACAGGGGGCGTGTTGCTCGAGCAGTACTTC.

The chain links TRBV5-4 to TRBJ2-5; D gene unclear. CDR3 length: 13 amino acids. Germline V CDR1 and CDR2: SGHNT, YYREEE (reference sequence). Trimming took off 7 bases at V and 2 bases at J, with 12 bases between the two ends. In DNA, the CDR3 is TGTGCCAGCCGCGACATGCCTCAAGAGACCCAGTACTTC. Its translation is CASRDMPQETQYF.

In nucleotides, the CDR3 is TGTGCCAGCAGCTTCACAGGGCTTCTTTCCTATAATTCACCCCTCCACTTT. It translates to CASSFTGLLSYNSPLHF. V and J are TRBV3-1 (or the pseudogene TRBV3-2) and TRBJ1-6; tentatively, D is TRBD1 (6 bases). CDR1 and CDR2 from the germline V gene are LGHDT and YNNKEL (reference sequence). Trimming removed 5 bases from V and 1 base from J, with 15 bases in between. The CDR3 has 17 amino acids.

The chain is built from TRBV30 and TRBJ2-5, with D possibly being TRBD2 (6 bases). The germline gives CDR1 GTSNPN, CDR2 SVGIG (reference sequence). Trimming shortened V by 3 bases and J by 4 bases, and 21 bases separated the two germline ends. The CDR3 is 16 residues long. The CDR3 sequence is CAWRDQTTSVRETQYF. In DNA, the CDR3 is TGTGCCTGGAGAGACCAAACGACTAGTGTCAGAGAGACCCAGTACTTC.

This chain uses TRBV4-1 with TRBJ2-1, with 9 nucleotides matching TRBD2. Germline V gene lookup returns CDR1 MGHRA and CDR2 YSYEKL. Trimming cost V 4 bases and J 9 bases; bases outside gene matches: 13. CDR3 size: 16 residues. DNA of the CDR3: TGCGCCAGCAGCCCCCTCCCAGCGGGAGGTCGCTTTGAGCAGTTCTTC. This sequence encodes CASSPLPAGGRFEQFF.